The 27 T cell receptor beta chains in this list originate from one sample, sequenced in a study of cytomegalovirus exposure and HLA in healthy donors (dated by TCRdb to about 2017). Receptor libraries were prepared by the immunoSEQ multiplex PCR assay. The multiplex PCR relied on a mix of 60 forward primers for TCR Vbeta segments and 13 reverse primers for TCR Jbeta segments. TCRdb obtained this table from immuneACCESS and retained in-frame rearrangements with V and J assigned. These tables miss some clones; where compared with another copy, unresolved V genes account for less than half of the shortfall, and the remainder is unexplained. The sample table shows 100,000 or so clones, and about 68% are seen once. Roughly 14% of the sample belongs to the ten largest clones. The sequencing input was PBMCs. These receptors originate from a male donor in good health and CMV-seropositive.

This clone has more than one count but fewer than ten. The chain carries TRBV6-5 and TRBJ2-7; the match to TRBD1 covers 9 bases. In germline, CDR1 is MNHEY, CDR2 SVGAGI. V was clipped by 6 bases and J by 3 bases; unmatched bases: 6. The CDR3 contains 14 residues. The CDR3 is CASSPGTGNYEQYF. DNA of the CDR3: TGTGCCAGCAGCCCCGGGACAGGGAACTACGAGCAGTACTTC.

The chain uses TRBV28 and TRBJ1-6; 7 bases are shared with TRBD1. Losses at the gene ends were 5 bases for V and 6 bases for J; bases not matched to a gene: 4. The CDR3 has 14 residues. Germline-derived CDR1 and CDR2 are MDHEN and SYDVKM. In DNA, the CDR3 is TGTGCCAGCAGTACGGGACAGATTAATTCACCCCTCCACTTT. Protein: CASSTGQINSPLHF. Looking up the rest from reference TRBV28 and TRBJ1-6 gives the full variable domain: DVKVTQSSRYLVKRTGEKVFLECVQDMDHENMFWYRQDPGLGLRLIYFSYDVKMKEKGDIPEGYSVSREKKERFSLILESASTNQTSMYLCASSTGQINSPLHFGNGTRLTVT.

The chain uses TRBV7-2 and TRBJ2-5; TRBD1 aligns across 9 bases. With 5 bases clipped from V and 2 bases from J, the junction kept 6 bases outside the gene matches. The CDR3 loop spans 15 amino acids. Germline CDR1 SGHTA, CDR2 FQGNSA. The CDR3 region has the DNA TGTGCCAGCAGCCTCCCCGGGACAGGGCAAGAGACCCAGTACTTC. This gives the protein CASSLPGTGQETQYF. The whole variable domain, remainder taken from reference TRBV7-2 and TRBJ2-5, is GAGVSQSPSNKVTEKGKDVELRCDPISGHTALYWYRQSLGQGLEFLIYFQGNSAPDKSGLPSDRFSAERTGGSVSTLTIQRTQQEDSAVYLCASSLPGTGQETQYFGPGTRLLVL.

The J gene is TRBJ2-3, the V gene TRBV14; the match to TRBD2 covers 12 bases. Germline V lookup: CDR1 SGHDN, CDR2 FVKESK. This CDR3 comprises 16 residues. J gave up 0 bases and V 4 bases, and 2 bases lay outside the gene matches. CDR3 residues: CASSLGLAGSTDTQYF. As DNA, the CDR3 is TGTGCCAGCAGCCTTGGACTAGCGGGGAGCACAGATACGCAGTATTTT.

The chain couples TRBV7-2 to TRBJ2-7; TRBD1 matches 9 bases. Per germline, CDR1 SGHTA and CDR2 FQGNSA. The CDR3 is 15 residues long. The V and J ends lost 6 bases and 3 bases, in that order; junction bases with no gene match: 9. CDR3 in DNA: TGTGCCAGCAGACCGACAGGGGGAGGTGGCTACGAGCAGTACTTC. This codes for CASRPTGGGGYEQYF.

The chain employs TRBV18 and TRBJ1-5, with D unclear. V was pared by 3 bases and J by 2 bases, with 17 bases between. The CDR3 loop spans 17 amino acids. The germline gives CDR1 KGHSH, CDR2 LQKENI. CDR3 DNA sequence: TGTGCCAGCTCACCCTCGACCCCTTGGCGGGGCAATCAGCCCCAGCATTTT. Its protein product is CASSPSTPWRGNQPQHF.

The chain couples TRBV9 to TRBJ2-3; 12 bases match TRBD2. With 3 bases clipped from V and 2 bases from J, the junction kept 4 bases outside the gene matches. The CDR3 is 16 residues long. Germline V gene lookup returns CDR1 SGDLS and CDR2 YYNGEE. The CDR3 protein is CASSEGLAGLTDTQYF. The DNA for the CDR3 is TGTGCCAGCAGCGAGGGACTAGCGGGCCTCACAGATACGCAGTATTTT.

V and J are TRBV7-8 and TRBJ1-1; the D is unclear. The CDR3 is made up of 15 amino acids. V lost 6 bases to trimming and J lost 3 bases, with 17 bases between them. The germline gives CDR1 SGHVS, CDR2 FQNEAQ. In nucleotides, the CDR3 is TGTGCCAGCAGTAGAGAGGGCTATGGGGACACTGAAGCTTTCTTT. Translating gives CASSREGYGDTEAFF.

The chain recombines TRBV6-6 with TRBJ2-3, with 7 bases fitting TRBD2. Germline CDR1 is MNHNY and CDR2 is SVGAGI (reference sequence). This CDR3 region has 13 residues. V lost 11 bases, J lost 4 bases, and 9 bases stayed unmatched. The CDR3 nucleotides are TGTGCCGTCTCACGGGGGGTCGCAGATACGCAGTATTTT. It encodes CAVSRGVADTQYF.

The chain is built from TRBV7-9 and TRBJ2-1, with 10 bases lining up with TRBD2. Trimming cost V 1 base and J 9 bases; bases outside gene matches: 9. Germline assignment: CDR1 SEHNR and CDR2 FQNEAQ (reference sequence). This CDR3 has 16 residues. CDR3 loop: CASSLVERGGGCEQFF. Written as DNA, the CDR3 is TGTGCCAGCAGCTTAGTCGAGCGGGGGGGCGGCTGTGAGCAGTTCTTC.

The V gene is TRBV4-1, the J gene TRBJ1-5; D unclear. The CDR3 spans 15 residues. Trimming took 0 bases from V and 2 from J, leaving 8 bases between them. The germline V gene has CDR1 MGHRA and CDR2 YSYEKL. The CDR3 DNA is TGCGCCAGCAGCCAAGAGGACTGGGGCAATCAGCCCCAGCATTTT. Protein sequence: CASSQEDWGNQPQHF.

This clone has more than one count but fewer than ten. V and J are TRBV15 and TRBJ2-1; 8 bases align to TRBD1. This CDR3 region has 17 residues. J lost 14 bases, V lost 1 base, and 19 bases had no gene match. The germline V gene encodes CDR1 LNHNV and CDR2 YYDKDF (reference sequence). CDR3 residues: CATSRGVTDRDYPPEFF. The CDR3, as DNA: TGTGCCACCAGCAGAGGGGTTACGGACAGGGATTATCCACCTGAGTTCTTC. The whole variable domain, filled in from reference TRBV15 and TRBJ2-1, reads DAMVIQNPRYQVTQFGKPVTLSCSQTLNHNVMYWYQQKSSQAPKLLFHYYDKDFNNEADTPDNFQSRRPNTSFCFLDIRSPGLGDTAMYLCATSRGVTDRDYPPEFFGPGTRLTVL.

V usage is TRBV7-6 and J usage is TRBJ1-3, with a weak D call TRBD1 (6 bases). With 4 bases removed from V and 0 bases from J, the gap between germline ends came to 25 bases. The CDR3 loop spans 20 amino acids. Germline V gene data show CDR1 as SGHVS and CDR2 as FNYEAQ. CDR3 region: CASSSRTQGPALFSGNTIYF. The CDR3 coding sequence is TGTGCCAGCAGCTCACGTACACAGGGTCCCGCTCTATTCTCTGGAAACACCATATATTTT.

Only a few counts were recorded for this clone. The gene calls are TRBV27 and TRBJ2-7, with 11 bases matching TRBD2. Losses at the gene ends were 2 bases for V and 0 bases for J; bases not matched to a gene: 6. The CDR3 loop spans 17 amino acids. Germline CDR1 and CDR2: MNHEY and SMNVEV (reference sequence). The CDR3, as DNA: TGTGCCAGCAGTTTAACTAGCGGGGGCTACAGCTCCTACGAGCAGTACTTC. Its protein product is CASSLTSGGYSSYEQYF.

The rearrangement links TRBV5-6 to TRBJ2-1; perhaps TRBD2 as D (5 bases). The CDR3 has 15 residues. Trimming removed 8 bases from V and 9 bases from J, with 24 bases in between. Germline values: CDR1 SGHDT, CDR2 YYEEEE. CDR3 loop: CASHVGAAVGGEQFF. The DNA of the CDR3 is TGTGCCAGTCATGTTGGAGCGGCCGTAGGCGGTGAGCAGTTCTTC. Using reference TRBV5-6 and TRBJ2-1 for the parts outside the CDR3, the full variable domain is DAGVTQSPTHLIKTRGQQVTLRCSPKSGHDTVSWYQQALGQGPQFIFQYYEEEERQRGNFPDRFSGHQFPNYSSELNVNALLLGDSALYLCASHVGAAVGGEQFFGPGTRLTVL.

This chain joins TRBV6-1 and TRBJ1-2, with 11 bases fitting TRBD1. Trimming removed 8 bases from V and 8 bases from J; junction bases left unmatched: 10. Germline values: CDR1 MNHNS, CDR2 SASEGT. The CDR3 extends over 14 amino acids. CDR3 DNA sequence: TGTGCCAGCTCCCAGGACAGGGGGCTCGGGGGCTACACCTTC. Translated: CASSQDRGLGGYTF.

The rearrangement links TRBV18 to TRBJ1-2; D is uncertain. CDR3 size: 13 residues. Trimming removed 6 bases at V and 5 bases at J, with 13 bases between. Germline V CDR1 and CDR2: KGHSH, LQKENI. The CDR3 coding sequence is TGTGCCAGCTCCCTTGAGGCTTATTATGGCTACACCTTC. Translating it yields CASSLEAYYGYTF.

The rearrangement links TRBV4-2 to TRBJ2-1; TRBD2 matches at 11 bases. V gave up 0 bases and J gave up 1 base; unmatched junction bases: 8. The CDR3 runs to 19 residues. The germline CDR1 and CDR2 sequences are LGHNA and YNFKEQ. CDR3 sequence: CASSQDWASGGLSYNEQFF. DNA for the CDR3: TGTGCCAGCAGCCAAGATTGGGCTAGCGGGGGGCTATCCTACAATGAGCAGTTCTTC.

The chain has TRBV6-5 and TRBJ2-7; D possibly corresponds to TRBD1 (6 bases). Germline V CDR1 and CDR2: MNHEY, SVGAGI. The CDR3 runs to 14 residues. Trimming stripped 6 bases from V and 5 bases from J, with 17 bases between. The CDR3 nucleotides read TGTGCCAGCAGCCTGACAGGACCCCCCAACGAGCAGTACTTC. Its translation is CASSLTGPPNEQYF.

The rearrangement joins TRBV30 to TRBJ2-3, with D perhaps TRBD2 (5 bases). V lost 3 bases to trimming and J lost 0 bases, with 10 bases between them. The CDR3 is made up of 14 amino acids. CDR1 is GTSNPN and CDR2 is SVGIG in the germline V gene (reference sequence). The DNA for the CDR3 is TGTGCCTGGAGCCGGGATAGGAGCACAGATACGCAGTATTTT. This codes for CAWSRDRSTDTQYF.

This clone was observed a single time. The chain recombines TRBV7-2 with TRBJ1-1; tentatively, D is TRBD1 (5 bases). The CDR3 is 13 amino acids. V was pared by 2 bases and J by 4 bases, with 8 bases between. CDR1 is SGHTA and CDR2 is FQGNSA in the germline V gene. This CDR3 reads CASSLQGSTEAFF. Written as DNA, the CDR3 is TGTGCCAGCAGCTTACAGGGATCCACTGAAGCTTTCTTT.

The CDR3 reads CASSPGGGPYEQYF. The CDR3 DNA follows: TGTGCCAGCAGCCCCGGGGGTGGCCCCTACGAGCAGTACTTC. The J gene is TRBJ2-7, the V gene TRBV7-9; maybe TRBD2 (6 bases). CDR1 and CDR2 from the germline V gene are SEHNR and FQNEAQ (reference sequence). The CDR3 consists of 14 residues. Trimming removed 5 bases at V and 2 bases at J, with 13 bases between. Drawing the rest from reference TRBV7-9 and TRBJ2-7, the complete variable domain is DTGVSQNPRHKITKRGQNVTFRCDPISEHNRLYWYRQTLGQGPEFLTYFQNEAQLEKSRLLSDRFSAERPKGSFSTLEIQRTEQGDSAMYLCASSPGGGPYEQYFGPGTRLTVT.

The chain links TRBV11-2 to TRBJ1-2; unclear D gene. Germline V gene data show CDR1 as SGHAT and CDR2 as FQNNGV. Trimming took 1 base from V and 8 from J, leaving 11 bases between them. This CDR3 has 13 amino acids. CDR3 protein: CASSLGGVEGYTF. The CDR3, as DNA: TGTGCCAGCAGCTTAGGGGGAGTCGAAGGCTACACCTTC.

V and J are TRBV5-8 and TRBJ1-6; possible D gene TRBD1, 5 bases. The germline gives CDR1 SGHTS, CDR2 YDEGEE. The CDR3 has 13 amino acids. Trimming shortened V by 3 bases and J by 7 bases, and 8 bases separated the two germline ends. CDR3 DNA: TGTGCCAGCAGCTCCGACAGAAATTCACCCCTCCACTTT. It codes for CASSSDRNSPLHF.

The chain recombines TRBV7-9 with TRBJ1-2; 7 bases map to TRBD1. The V segment lost 6 bases and the J segment 7 bases; nucleotides outside the gene matches: 17. CDR1 is SEHNR, CDR2 FQNEAQ, per germline (reference sequence). CDR3 length: 16 amino acids. This chain's CDR3 is CASRLETGNREGGYTF. Here the CDR3 DNA reads TGTGCCAGCAGACTGGAGACAGGGAATAGAGAAGGTGGCTACACCTTC. Combining the CDR3 with reference TRBV7-9 and TRBJ1-2 gives the whole variable domain DTGVSQNPRHKITKRGQNVTFRCDPISEHNRLYWYRQTLGQGPEFLTYFQNEAQLEKSRLLSDRFSAERPKGSFSTLEIQRTEQGDSAMYLCASRLETGNREGGYTFGSGTRLTVV.

The chain has TRBV7-2 and TRBJ2-5, with TRBD1 matching over 8 bases. The length of the CDR3 is 15 residues. V dropped 6 bases and J dropped 5; count of bases not matched to a gene: 11. Germline lookup yields CDR1 SGHTA and CDR2 FQGNSA. The CDR3 loop is CASRPGGGLRETQYF. DNA of the CDR3: TGTGCCAGCAGGCCAGGGGGCGGACTCCGGGAGACCCAGTACTTC.

This chain uses TRBV13 with TRBJ2-3, with unresolved D. With 6 bases removed from V and 4 bases from J, the gap between germline ends came to 8 bases. This CDR3 region has 12 residues. In germline, CDR1 is PRHDT, CDR2 FYEKMQ (reference sequence). CDR3 protein: CASRSRSDTQYF. CDR3 sequence (DNA): TGTGCCAGCAGATCTAGATCAGATACGCAGTATTTT. Filled out from reference TRBV13 and TRBJ2-3, the complete variable domain reads AAGVIQSPRHLIKEKRETATLKCYPIPRHDTVYWYQQGPGQDPQFLISFYEKMQSDKGSIPDRFSAQQFSDYHSELNMSSLELGDSALYFCASRSRSDTQYFGPGTRLTVL.